The T cell receptor (beta chain) described here comes from a study of CD8 T cells in ankylosing spondylitis. Using quantitative 5'-RACE with molecular barcodes, the authors made TCR beta libraries. TCRdb reprocessed the 5' RACE reads with MiXCR, giving one entry per CDR3 protein. The sample gives 25,000 to 35,000 distinct CDR3 sequences, roughly 33% of which show up once; 45% is in the top ten. As to this clonotype: The antigen is undetermined.

Overall study findings and caveats: CD8+ cells made up the disease-linked clones, which were relatively rare in peripheral blood. Significant enrichment of disease-linked clones was reported in matched ankylosing spondylitis synovial fluid.

The CDR3 covers 16 residues. After removal of 7 bases from V and 1 base from J, the junction contained 9 bases not matched to a gene. Per germline, CDR1 MNHEY and CDR2 SMNVEV (reference sequence). Specimen: synovial fluid, either unsorted or a sorted T cell fraction (not recorded which). This sequence was found in a male donor with ankylosing spondylitis. The V and J genes are TRBV27 and TRBJ2-1; 8 bases match TRBD2. CDR3 sequence: CASNQLAVSSYNEQFF. In DNA, the CDR3 is TGTGCCAGCAATCAACTAGCGGTCAGTTCCTACAATGAGCAGTTCTTC.